This T cell receptor (beta chain) stems from a study of control samples from healthy donors and cancer patients. The table came from immunoSEQ multiplex PCR; TCRdb's copy has only in-frame clones and leaves some out. This table holds over 85,000 clones, around 89% found once. This TCR was sampled from an older woman with lung cancer. Sequencing used PBMCs.

CDR3 sequence reads: CASARGLRTYSNQPQHF. CDR3 sequence (DNA): TGTGCCAGCGCAAGGGGACTGAGAACCTATAGCAATCAGCCCCAGCATTTT. This chain uses TRBV28 with TRBJ1-5; D possibly corresponds to TRBD1 (5 bases). The V and J ends lost 8 bases and 0 bases respectively, with 20 bases between them. Germline lookup yields CDR1 MDHEN and CDR2 SYDVKM. The CDR3 is 17 amino acids. The complete variable domain, with remaining parts taken from reference TRBV28 and TRBJ1-5, reads DVKVTQSSRYLVKRTGEKVFLECVQDMDHENMFWYRQDPGLGLRLIYFSYDVKMKEKGDIPEGYSVSREKKERFSLILESASTNQTSMYLCASARGLRTYSNQPQHFGDGTRLSIL.